This T cell receptor beta chain was profiled in a study of cytomegalovirus exposure and HLA in healthy donors. Whole-study context: In an earlier analysis, approximately 120 million unique TCR beta sequences were found from approximately 170 million T cells. Membership in the Caucasian-associated ancestry cluster was found for around four fifths of roughly 360 genotyped donors.

The CDR3 is made up of 16 amino acids. Germline values: CDR1 SGHVS, CDR2 FQNEAQ. V was cut by 5 bases and J by 7 bases, with 24 bases left in between. It was with 60 Vbeta and 13 Jbeta primers that the PCR ran. The method was immunoSEQ multiplex PCR; TCRdb's version includes in-frame clones alone and lacks a portion of them. The top ten hold 3.7% of the sample, which has tens of thousands of clones, roughly three quarters seen once. The chain combines TRBV7-8 with TRBJ2-7; D perhaps matches TRBD1 (5 bases). The sequence was collected from a man aged 30 to 39 in good health and CMV-seronegative. Sample: PBMCs. The CDR3 loop is CASSPGTGPKSGEQYF. The CDR3 nucleotides are TGTGCCAGCAGCCCGGGTACAGGACCGAAATCCGGGGAGCAGTACTTC.